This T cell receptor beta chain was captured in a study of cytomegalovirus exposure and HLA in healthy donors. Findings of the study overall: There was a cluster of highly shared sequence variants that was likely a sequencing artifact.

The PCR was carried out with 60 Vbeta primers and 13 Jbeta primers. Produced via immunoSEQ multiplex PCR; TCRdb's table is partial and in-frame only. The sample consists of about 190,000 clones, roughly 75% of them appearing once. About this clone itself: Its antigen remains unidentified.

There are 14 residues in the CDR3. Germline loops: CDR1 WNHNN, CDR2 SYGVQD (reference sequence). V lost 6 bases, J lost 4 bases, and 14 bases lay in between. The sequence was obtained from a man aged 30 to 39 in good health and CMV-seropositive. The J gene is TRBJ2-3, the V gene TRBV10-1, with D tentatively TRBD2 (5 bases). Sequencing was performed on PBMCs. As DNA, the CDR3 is TGCGCCAGCAGAAGACGGACGGAGGCAGATACGCAGTATTTT. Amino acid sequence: CASRRRTEADTQYF.